A selection of T cell receptor beta chains follows, all from one sample in a study of blood T cell repertoires in COVID-19. TCRdb keeps only in-frame clones here, not all; method: immunoSEQ multiplex PCR. The sample contains roughly 500,000 clones, over 75% of which appear only once. Sequenced sample: peripheral blood. The receptors here all came from a human donor in a cohort sampled during active COVID-19. The CDR3 runs from the conserved cysteine through the conserved F or W. D genes are given only for firm matches. Some rows have no size entry. The others give once, few or many, or a class for an expanded clone.

cdr3_length j_call d_call v_call clone_size cdr3_nt cdr3_aa
17 TRBJ2-1 NA TRBV11-2 NA TGTGCCAGCAGCTTAGATAATTCCGGGACATTATACAATGAGCAGTTCTTC CASSLDNSGTLYNEQFF
19 TRBJ2-6 TRBD1 TRBV2 once TGTGCCAGCACCATAACTCGGGGACAGGGGGGCTCTGGGGCCAACGTCCTGACTTTC CASTITRGQGGSGANVLTF
17 TRBJ2-3 TRBD2 TRBV6-2/TRBV6-3 NA TGTGCCAGCAGTTTCCCCGGGACTAGCGGGAGTAAAGATACGCAGTATTTT CASSFPGTSGSKDTQYF
13 TRBJ1-1 NA TRBV9 NA TGTGCCAGCAGCTCAAGACAGCTCGGTGAAGCTTTCTTT CASSSRQLGEAFF
16 TRBJ2-1 TRBD1 TRBV9 few TGTGCCAGCAGCGTAGACCCGGGACAGCCAGCAGGTGAGCAGTTCTTC CASSVDPGQPAGEQFF
13 TRBJ2-7 TRBD2 TRBV10-1 NA TGCGCCAGCAGCTTAGCGGGGGCCTACGAGCAGTACTTC CASSLAGAYEQYF
17 TRBJ2-2 TRBD2 TRBV24-1 few TGTGCCACCAGTGATTTGATCCTAGCGGCAAACACCGGGGAGCTGTTTTTT CATSDLILAANTGELFF
14 TRBJ1-6 NA TRBV18 NA TGTGCCAGCTCACCCGCGGTAGGGGATTCACCCCTCCACTTT CASSPAVGDSPLHF
15 TRBJ2-7 TRBD2 TRBV11-3 NA TGTGCCAGCAGCTTAGGGCAGCGGGACCTCCACGAGCAGTACTTC CASSLGQRDLHEQYF
15 TRBJ1-1 TRBD1 TRBV19 NA TGTGCCAGTAGTGCCCTACAGGGGGCGAGGACTGAAGCTTTCTTT CASSALQGARTEAFF
15 TRBJ2-4 NA TRBV19 NA TGTGCCAGTAGTGGGAGTTACTTAGCCAAAAACATTCAGTACTTC CASSGSYLAKNIQYF
18 TRBJ2-1 TRBD1 TRBV7-9 NA TGTGCCAGCAGCTTATATTCGACCGGGACAGGGATGGAATATGAGCAGTTCTTC CASSLYSTGTGMEYEQFF
13 TRBJ2-5 TRBD2 TRBV28 once TGTGCCAGCAGGGCCTCCGGGGGGGAGACCCAGTACTTC CASRASGGETQYF
15 TRBJ1-2 TRBD1 TRBV30 NA TGTGCCTGGAGCTTAGGACAGGGATCTAACTATGGCTACACCTTC CAWSLGQGSNYGYTF
15 TRBJ2-7 NA TRBV19 NA TGTGCCAGTAGTATAGGTGTCACGGGATTCGGCGAGCAGTACTTC CASSIGVTGFGEQYF
15 TRBJ1-6 TRBD1 TRBV30 NA TGTGCCTGGACAAGGGGACAGGGGTATAATTCACCCCTCCACTTT CAWTRGQGYNSPLHF
14 TRBJ2-7 NA TRBV2 NA TGTGCCAGCCTCGCGACCACTACTCACTACGAGCAGTACTTC CASLATTTHYEQYF
17 TRBJ2-3 TRBD2 TRBV28 once TGTGCCAGCAGTTTAATCTGGCTAGCGGAGGGAGCAGATACGCAGTATTTT CASSLIWLAEGADTQYF
17 TRBJ2-2 NA TRBV9 NA TGTGCCAGCAGCGTAAGGTCGGGGACTGGGAACACCGGGGAGCTGTTTTTT CASSVRSGTGNTGELFF
12 TRBJ1-2 TRBD1 TRBV10-3 NA TGTGCCACCCGACAGGGGAGCTATGGCTACACCTTC CATRQGSYGYTF
14 TRBJ2-1 NA TRBV6-5 NA TGTGCCAGCCGGCGACTGGTCTCCTACAATGAGCAGTTCTTC CASRRLVSYNEQFF
16 TRBJ2-3 NA TRBV27 NA TGTGCCAGCAGTTTAGGGTTGGTAGCGTCGGAGGATACGCAGTATTTT CASSLGLVASEDTQYF
15 TRBJ1-1 NA TRBV6-6 NA TGTGCCACCCAAGACCTTAAGACAGGGAACACTGAAGCTTTCTTT CATQDLKTGNTEAFF
16 TRBJ2-6 NA TRBV5-5 NA TGTGCCAGCACCCCCGGTACGGGTTATGGGGCCAACGTCCTGACTTTC CASTPGTGYGANVLTF
12 TRBJ2-2 NA TRBV4-2 NA TGTGCCAGCAGGGTGGGGCCCGGGGAGCTGTTTTTT CASRVGPGELFF
16 TRBJ2-3 NA TRBV24-1 NA TGTGCCACCAGTGATCTCAGTGCAGAGGGCACAGATACGCAGTATTTT CATSDLSAEGTDTQYF
14 TRBJ2-3 NA TRBV5-6 NA TGTGCCAGCAGCTTGGTGTCTAGCACAGATACGCAGTATTTT CASSLVSSTDTQYF
12 TRBJ2-1 NA TRBV19 NA TGTGCCAGTAGTGTACAGTACAATGAGCAGTTCTTC CASSVQYNEQFF
12 TRBJ2-3 TRBD2 TRBV30 NA TGTGCCTGGAGCCTAGCGGTCCATACGCAGTATTTT CAWSLAVHTQYF
12 TRBJ2-5 NA TRBV28 NA TGTGCCAGCAGTTTAGCGTTAGAGACCCAGTACTTC CASSLALETQYF
15 TRBJ2-3 NA TRBV27 NA TGTGCCAGCAGTTCCCGGGGGAGCCCCATGGATACGCAGTATTTT CASSSRGSPMDTQYF
14 TRBJ2-3 NA TRBV11-1 NA TGTGCCAGCAGCTTAGGAGGGAGCACAGATACGCAGTATTTT CASSLGGSTDTQYF
17 TRBJ2-1 TRBD2 TRBV5-1 NA TGCGCCAGCAGCTTAAGCGGGAGACTAGAAACCTACAATGAGCAGTTCTTC CASSLSGRLETYNEQFF
11 TRBJ2-1 NA TRBV28 NA TGTGCCAGCAGTTTACAGCGGGAGCAGTTCTTC CASSLQREQFF
14 TRBJ1-2 NA TRBV5-8 NA TGTGCCAGCAGCTTGGTTGGGAGTGTAGATGGCTACACCTTC CASSLVGSVDGYTF
15 TRBJ1-4 TRBD1 TRBV5-1 once TGCGCCAGCTCCCATTCCGGGACAGGGGATGAAAAACTGTTTTTT CASSHSGTGDEKLFF
15 TRBJ1-1 TRBD1 TRBV19 NA TGTGCCAGTATCCAGACCGGGACAGTGGACACTGAAGCTTTCTTT CASIQTGTVDTEAFF
15 TRBJ1-2 TRBD1 TRBV6-5 NA TGTGCCAGCAGTTCTACAGGGGGAGCTAACTATGGCTACACCTTC CASSSTGGANYGYTF
15 TRBJ2-3 TRBD1 TRBV15 NA TGTGCCACCAGCTCCCGACAGGGAGGCACAGATACGCAGTATTTT CATSSRQGGTDTQYF
16 TRBJ2-7 TRBD2 TRBV24-1 NA TGTGCCACCAGTGATGGCGGACTAGCGGGAGCCAACGAGCAGTACTTC CATSDGGLAGANEQYF
15 TRBJ2-7 NA TRBV25-1 NA TGTGCCAGCAGTGACGTGGGGGGACAGCCCTACGAGCAGTACTTC CASSDVGGQPYEQYF
16 TRBJ2-3 TRBD1 TRBV19 NA TGTGCCAGTAGTCCCCGACAGGGCTGGGGCACAGATACGCAGTATTTT CASSPRQGWGTDTQYF
14 TRBJ1-4 TRBD1 TRBV28 NA TGTGCCAGCAGTTTGACAGGGGGCTGGGAAAAACTGTTTTTT CASSLTGGWEKLFF
14 TRBJ2-7 NA TRBV7-2 NA TGTGCCAGCAGCTTAGGATCAGGGACCTACGAGCAGTACTTC CASSLGSGTYEQYF
14 TRBJ2-7 TRBD1 TRBV3-1/TRBV3-2 NA TGTGCCAGCAGCCAAAGAACAGGGGAAGGCGAGCAGTACTTC CASSQRTGEGEQYF
12 TRBJ1-2 NA TRBV20-1 NA TGCAGTGCTAGTCGCAGTTCTTATGGCTACACCTTC CSASRSSYGYTF
15 TRBJ2-2 NA TRBV29-1 NA TGCAGCGTTGAAGGGACTCGGCGTAACACCGGGGAGCTGTTTTTT CSVEGTRRNTGELFF
13 TRBJ1-4 TRBD1 TRBV12-3/TRBV12-4 NA TGTGCCAGCAGTTTATACAGGGGGGAAAAACTGTTTTTT CASSLYRGEKLFF